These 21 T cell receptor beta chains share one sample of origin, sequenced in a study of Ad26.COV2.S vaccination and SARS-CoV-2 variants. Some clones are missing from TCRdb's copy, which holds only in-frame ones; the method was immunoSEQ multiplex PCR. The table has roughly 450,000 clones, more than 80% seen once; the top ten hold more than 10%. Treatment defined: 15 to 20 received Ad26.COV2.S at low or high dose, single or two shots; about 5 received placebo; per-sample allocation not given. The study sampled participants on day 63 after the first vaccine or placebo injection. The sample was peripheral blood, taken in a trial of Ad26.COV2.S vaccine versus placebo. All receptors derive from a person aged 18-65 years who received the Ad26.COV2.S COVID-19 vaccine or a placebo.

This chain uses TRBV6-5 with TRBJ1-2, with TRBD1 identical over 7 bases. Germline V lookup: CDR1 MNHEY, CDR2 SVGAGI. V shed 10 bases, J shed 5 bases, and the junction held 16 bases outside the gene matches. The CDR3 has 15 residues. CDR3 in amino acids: CAIRPQGVVGYGYTF. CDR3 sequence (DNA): TGTGCCATCCGCCCCCAGGGGGTAGTTGGGTATGGCTACACCTTC.

The CDR3 spells CASSLAPAYRYGYTF. CDR3 DNA sequence: TGCGCCAGCAGCTTGGCACCGGCCTACCGGTATGGCTACACCTTC. The chain has TRBV5-1 and TRBJ1-2; no reliable D call. CDR1 is SGHRS and CDR2 is YFSETQ in the germline V gene. Trimming left V 0 bases short and J 5 bases short, with 14 bases between. The CDR3 extends over 15 amino acids.

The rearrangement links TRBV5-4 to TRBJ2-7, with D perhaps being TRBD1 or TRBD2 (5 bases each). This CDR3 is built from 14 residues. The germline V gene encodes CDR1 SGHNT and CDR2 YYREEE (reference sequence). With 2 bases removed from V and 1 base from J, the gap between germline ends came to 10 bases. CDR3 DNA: TGTGCCAGCAGCTTCAGGGACGGGTCCTACGAGCAGTACTTC. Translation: CASSFRDGSYEQYF.

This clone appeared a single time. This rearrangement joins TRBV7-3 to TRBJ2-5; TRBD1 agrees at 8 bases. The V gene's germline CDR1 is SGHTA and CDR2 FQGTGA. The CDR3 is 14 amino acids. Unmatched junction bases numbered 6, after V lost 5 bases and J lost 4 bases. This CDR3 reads CASSPGGQVETQYF. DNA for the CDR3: TGTGCCAGCAGCCCAGGGGGCCAGGTAGAGACCCAGTACTTC.

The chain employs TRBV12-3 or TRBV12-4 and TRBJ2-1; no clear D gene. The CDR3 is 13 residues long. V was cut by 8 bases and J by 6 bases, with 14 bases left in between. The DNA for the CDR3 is TGTGCCAGCTACCTCTCTAGGGCCAATGAGCAGTTCTTC. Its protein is CASYLSRANEQFF.

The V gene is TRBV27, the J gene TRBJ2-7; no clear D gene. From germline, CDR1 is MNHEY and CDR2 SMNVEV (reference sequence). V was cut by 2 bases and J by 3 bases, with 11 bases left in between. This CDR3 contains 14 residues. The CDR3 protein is CASSLTRSLYEQYF. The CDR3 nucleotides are TGTGCCAGCAGTTTAACTCGTTCCCTCTACGAGCAGTACTTC.

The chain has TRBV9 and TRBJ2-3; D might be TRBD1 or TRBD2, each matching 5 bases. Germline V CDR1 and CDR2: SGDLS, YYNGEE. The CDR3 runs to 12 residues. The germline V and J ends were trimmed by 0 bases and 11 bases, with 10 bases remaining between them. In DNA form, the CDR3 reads TGTGCCAGCAGCGTAGGGGGGTCAGGGCAGTATTTT. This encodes CASSVGGSGQYF.

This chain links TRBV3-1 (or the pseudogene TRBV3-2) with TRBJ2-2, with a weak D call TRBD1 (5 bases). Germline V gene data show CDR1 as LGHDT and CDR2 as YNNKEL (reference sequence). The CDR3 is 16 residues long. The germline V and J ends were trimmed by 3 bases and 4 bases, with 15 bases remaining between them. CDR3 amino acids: CASSHAQVFSTGELFF. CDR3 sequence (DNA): TGTGCCAGCAGCCACGCACAGGTTTTTAGCACCGGGGAGCTGTTTTTT.

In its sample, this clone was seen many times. CDR3 loop: CASSDSGGRGDTGELFF. In nucleotides, the CDR3 is TGTGCCAGCAGTGACTCAGGTGGGAGAGGGGACACCGGGGAGCTGTTTTTT. The chain is built from TRBV6-4 and TRBJ2-2; TRBD1 or TRBD2 may be the D gene (5 bases each). V lost 0 bases and J 3 bases, leaving 14 bases between the germline ends. CDR3 length: 17 residues. Germline V lookup: CDR1 MRHNA, CDR2 SNTAGT.

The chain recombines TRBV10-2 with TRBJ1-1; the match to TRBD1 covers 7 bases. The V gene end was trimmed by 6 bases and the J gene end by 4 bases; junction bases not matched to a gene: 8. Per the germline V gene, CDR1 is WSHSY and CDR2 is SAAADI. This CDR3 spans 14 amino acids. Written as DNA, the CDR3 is TGCGCCAGCAGAAGGAGGCAGGGGGGCACTGAAGCTTTCTTT. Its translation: CASRRRQGGTEAFF.

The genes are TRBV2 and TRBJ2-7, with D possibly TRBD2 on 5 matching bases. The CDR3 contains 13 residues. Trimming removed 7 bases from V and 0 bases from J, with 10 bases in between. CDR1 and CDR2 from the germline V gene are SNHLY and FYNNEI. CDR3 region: CASKASSSYEQYF. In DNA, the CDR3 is TGTGCCAGCAAGGCTAGCTCCTCCTACGAGCAGTACTTC.

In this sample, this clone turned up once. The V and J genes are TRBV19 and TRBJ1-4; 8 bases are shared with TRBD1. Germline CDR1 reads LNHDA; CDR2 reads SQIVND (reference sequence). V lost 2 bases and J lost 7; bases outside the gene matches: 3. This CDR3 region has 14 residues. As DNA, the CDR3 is TGTGCCAGTAGTATATCACAGGGGGGTGAAAAACTGTTTTTT. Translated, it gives CASSISQGGEKLFF.

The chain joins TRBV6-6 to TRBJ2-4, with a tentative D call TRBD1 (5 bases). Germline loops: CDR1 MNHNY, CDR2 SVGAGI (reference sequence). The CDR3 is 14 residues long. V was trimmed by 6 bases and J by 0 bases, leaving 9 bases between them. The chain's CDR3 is CASSVQGAKNIQYF. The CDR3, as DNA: TGTGCCAGCAGCGTCCAGGGAGCCAAAAACATTCAGTACTTC.

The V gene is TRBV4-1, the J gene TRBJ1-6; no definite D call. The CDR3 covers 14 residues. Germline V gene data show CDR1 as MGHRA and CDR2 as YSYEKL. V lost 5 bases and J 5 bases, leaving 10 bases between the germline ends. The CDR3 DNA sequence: TGCGCCAGCAGCTGGGGTGGCGATAATTCACCCCTCCACTTT. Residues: CASSWGGDNSPLHF.

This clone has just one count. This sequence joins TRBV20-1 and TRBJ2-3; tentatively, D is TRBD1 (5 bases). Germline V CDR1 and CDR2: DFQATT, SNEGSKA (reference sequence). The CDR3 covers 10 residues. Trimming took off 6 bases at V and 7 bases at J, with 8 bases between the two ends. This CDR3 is CSARQNTQYF. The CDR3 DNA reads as TGCAGTGCCCGACAGAATACGCAGTATTTT.

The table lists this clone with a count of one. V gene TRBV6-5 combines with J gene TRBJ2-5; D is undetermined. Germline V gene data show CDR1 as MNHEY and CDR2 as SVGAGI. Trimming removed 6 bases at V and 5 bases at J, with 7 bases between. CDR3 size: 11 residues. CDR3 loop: CASRNRETQYF. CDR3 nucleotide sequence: TGTGCCAGCAGAAATAGGGAGACCCAGTACTTC.

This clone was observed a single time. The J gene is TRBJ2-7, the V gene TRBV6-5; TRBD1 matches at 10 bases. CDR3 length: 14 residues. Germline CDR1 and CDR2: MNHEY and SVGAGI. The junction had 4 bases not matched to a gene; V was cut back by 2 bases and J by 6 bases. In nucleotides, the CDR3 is TGTGCCAGCAGTTACGAGACAGGGGGCTTCGAGCAGTACTTC. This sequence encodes CASSYETGGFEQYF.

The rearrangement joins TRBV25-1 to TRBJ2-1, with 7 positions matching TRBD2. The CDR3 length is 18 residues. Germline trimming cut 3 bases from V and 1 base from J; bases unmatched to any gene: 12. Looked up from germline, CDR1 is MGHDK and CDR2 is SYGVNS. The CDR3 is CASSEFESREWSYNEQFF. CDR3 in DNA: TGTGCCAGCAGTGAGTTTGAATCGCGGGAGTGGTCCTACAATGAGCAGTTCTTC.

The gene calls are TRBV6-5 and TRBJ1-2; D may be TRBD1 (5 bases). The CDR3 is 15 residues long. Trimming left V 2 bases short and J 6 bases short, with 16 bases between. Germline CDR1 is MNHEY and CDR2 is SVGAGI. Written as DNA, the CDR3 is TGTGCCAGCAGTTACACCCCAAGGGGCGCCGATGGCTACACCTTC. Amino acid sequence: CASSYTPRGADGYTF.

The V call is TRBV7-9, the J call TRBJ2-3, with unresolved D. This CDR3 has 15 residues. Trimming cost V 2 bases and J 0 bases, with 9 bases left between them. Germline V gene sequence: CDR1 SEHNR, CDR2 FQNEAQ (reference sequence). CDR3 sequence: CASSLRAASTDTQYF. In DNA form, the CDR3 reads TGTGCCAGCAGCTTAAGGGCAGCTAGCACAGATACGCAGTATTTT.

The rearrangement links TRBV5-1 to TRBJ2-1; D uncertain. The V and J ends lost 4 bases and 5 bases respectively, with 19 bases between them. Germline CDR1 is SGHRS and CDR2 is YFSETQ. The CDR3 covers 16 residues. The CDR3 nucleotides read TGCGCCAGCAGCGCCCTCGTCTCAGCGTCAAACAATGAGCAGTTCTTC. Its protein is CASSALVSASNNEQFF.